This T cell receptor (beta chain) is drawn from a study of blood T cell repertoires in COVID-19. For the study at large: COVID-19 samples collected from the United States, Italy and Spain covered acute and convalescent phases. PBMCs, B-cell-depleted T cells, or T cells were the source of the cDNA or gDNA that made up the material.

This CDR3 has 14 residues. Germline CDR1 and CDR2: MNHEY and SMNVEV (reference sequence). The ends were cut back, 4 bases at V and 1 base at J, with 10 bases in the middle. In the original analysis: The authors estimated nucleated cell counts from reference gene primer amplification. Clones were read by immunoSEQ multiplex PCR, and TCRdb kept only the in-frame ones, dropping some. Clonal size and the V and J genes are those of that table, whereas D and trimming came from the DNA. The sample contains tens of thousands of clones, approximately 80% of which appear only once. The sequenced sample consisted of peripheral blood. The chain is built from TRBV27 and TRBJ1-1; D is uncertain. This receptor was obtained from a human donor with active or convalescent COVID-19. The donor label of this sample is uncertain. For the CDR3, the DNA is TGTGCCAGCAGTTCGCGAAACTGGAACACTGAAGCTTTCTTT. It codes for CASSSRNWNTEAFF.